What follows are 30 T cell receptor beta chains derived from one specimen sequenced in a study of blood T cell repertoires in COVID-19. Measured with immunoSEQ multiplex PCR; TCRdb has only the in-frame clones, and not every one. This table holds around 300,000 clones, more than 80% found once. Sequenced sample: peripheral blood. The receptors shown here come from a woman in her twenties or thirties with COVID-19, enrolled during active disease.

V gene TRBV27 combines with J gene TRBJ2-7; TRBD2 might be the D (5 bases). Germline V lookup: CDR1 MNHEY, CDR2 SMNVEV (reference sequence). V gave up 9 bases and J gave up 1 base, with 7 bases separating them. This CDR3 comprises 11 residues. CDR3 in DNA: TGTGCCAGTGGACTTTCCTACGAGCAGTACTTC. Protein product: CASGLSYEQYF.

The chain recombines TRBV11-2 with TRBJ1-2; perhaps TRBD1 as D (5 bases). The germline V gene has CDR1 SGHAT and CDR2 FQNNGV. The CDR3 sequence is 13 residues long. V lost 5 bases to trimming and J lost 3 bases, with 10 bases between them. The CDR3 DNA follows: TGTGCCAGCAGCCCCCGGGGGGACTATGGCTACACCTTC. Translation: CASSPRGDYGYTF.

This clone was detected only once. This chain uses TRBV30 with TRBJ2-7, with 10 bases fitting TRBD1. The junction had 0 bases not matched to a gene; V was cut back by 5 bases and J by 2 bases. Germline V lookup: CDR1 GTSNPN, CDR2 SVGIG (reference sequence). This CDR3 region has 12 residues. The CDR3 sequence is CAWGQGAYEQYF. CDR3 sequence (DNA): TGTGCCTGGGGACAGGGGGCCTACGAGCAGTACTTC.

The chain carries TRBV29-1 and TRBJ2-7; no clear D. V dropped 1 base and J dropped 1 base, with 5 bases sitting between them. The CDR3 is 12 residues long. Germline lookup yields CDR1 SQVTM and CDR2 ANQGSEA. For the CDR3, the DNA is TGCAGCGTTGAAGTCAGGTCCTACGAGCAGTACTTC. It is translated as CSVEVRSYEQYF.

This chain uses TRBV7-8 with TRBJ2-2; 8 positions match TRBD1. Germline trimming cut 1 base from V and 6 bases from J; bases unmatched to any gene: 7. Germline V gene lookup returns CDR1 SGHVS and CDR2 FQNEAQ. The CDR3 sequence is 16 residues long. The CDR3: CASSLVRGQGAGELFF. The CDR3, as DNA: TGTGCCAGCAGCTTAGTTCGCGGACAGGGTGCCGGGGAGCTGTTTTTT.

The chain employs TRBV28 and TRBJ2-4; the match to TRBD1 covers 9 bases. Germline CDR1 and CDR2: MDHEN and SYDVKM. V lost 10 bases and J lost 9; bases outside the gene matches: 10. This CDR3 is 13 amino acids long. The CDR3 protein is CATRGTGSGIQYF. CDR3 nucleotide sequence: TGTGCCACCCGGGGGACAGGGAGCGGCATTCAGTACTTC.

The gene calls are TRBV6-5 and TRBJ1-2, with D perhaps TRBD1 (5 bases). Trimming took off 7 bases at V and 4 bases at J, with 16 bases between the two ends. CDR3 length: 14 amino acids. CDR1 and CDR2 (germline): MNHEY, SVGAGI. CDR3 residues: CASTQKQGFYGYTF. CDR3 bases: TGTGCCAGCACCCAAAAGCAGGGCTTCTATGGCTACACCTTC.

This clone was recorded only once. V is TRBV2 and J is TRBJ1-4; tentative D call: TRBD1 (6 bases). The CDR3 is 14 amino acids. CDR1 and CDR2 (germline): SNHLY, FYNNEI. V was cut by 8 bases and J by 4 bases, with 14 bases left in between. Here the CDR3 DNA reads TGTGCCAGCTCCTTACAGGGACATAATGAAAAACTGTTTTTT. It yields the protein CASSLQGHNEKLFF.

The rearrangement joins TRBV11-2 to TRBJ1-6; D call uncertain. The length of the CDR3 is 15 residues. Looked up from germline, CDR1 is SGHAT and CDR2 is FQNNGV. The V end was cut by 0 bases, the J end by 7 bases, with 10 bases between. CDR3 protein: CASSLDRGLNSPLHF. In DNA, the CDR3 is TGTGCCAGCAGCTTAGATCGCGGCCTAAATTCACCCCTCCACTTT.

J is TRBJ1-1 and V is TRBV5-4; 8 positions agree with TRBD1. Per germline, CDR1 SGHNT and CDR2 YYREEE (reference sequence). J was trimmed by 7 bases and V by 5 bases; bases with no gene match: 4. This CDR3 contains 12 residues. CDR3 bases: TGTGCCAGCAGTCGACAGGGGAGTGAAGCTTTCTTT. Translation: CASSRQGSEAFF.

Written as DNA, the CDR3 is TGTGCCAGCAGCCAAGATTCCCAAGGCTTTGCGGGTAATGAGCAGTTCTTC. Its translation is CASSQDSQGFAGNEQFF. The chain joins TRBV4-2 to TRBJ2-1, with D tentatively TRBD2 (5 bases). The germline gives CDR1 LGHNA, CDR2 YNFKEQ. Deletions cut 0 bases from V and 7 bases from J, with 19 bases between. The CDR3 totals 17 residues.

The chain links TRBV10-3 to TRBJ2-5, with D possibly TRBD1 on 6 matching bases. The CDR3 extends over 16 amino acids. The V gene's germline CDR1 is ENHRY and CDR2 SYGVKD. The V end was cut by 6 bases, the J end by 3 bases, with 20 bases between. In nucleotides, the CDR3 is TGTGCCATCAGATCTACCACAGGGAATAGCGAAGAGACCCAGTACTTC. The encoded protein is CAIRSTTGNSEETQYF.

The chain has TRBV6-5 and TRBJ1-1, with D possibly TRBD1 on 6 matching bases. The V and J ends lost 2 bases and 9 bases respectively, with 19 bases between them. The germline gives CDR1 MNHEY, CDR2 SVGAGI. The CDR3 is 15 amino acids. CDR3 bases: TGTGCCAGCAGTTACACCGAATGGGGGCAGGGGAAAGCTTTCTTT. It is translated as CASSYTEWGQGKAFF.

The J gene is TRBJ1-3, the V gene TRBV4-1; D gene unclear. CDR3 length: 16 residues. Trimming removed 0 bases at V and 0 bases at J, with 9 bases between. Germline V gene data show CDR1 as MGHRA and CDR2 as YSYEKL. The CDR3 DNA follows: TGCGCCAGCAGCCAAGATCCCCAATTCTCTGGAAACACCATATATTTT. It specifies CASSQDPQFSGNTIYF.

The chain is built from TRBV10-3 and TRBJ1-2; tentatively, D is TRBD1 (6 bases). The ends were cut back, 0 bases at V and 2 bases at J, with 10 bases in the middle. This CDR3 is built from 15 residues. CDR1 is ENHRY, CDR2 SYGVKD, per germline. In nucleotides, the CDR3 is TGTGCCATCAGTGAGTCGAAGGGGGACAACTATGGCTACACCTTC. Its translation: CAISESKGDNYGYTF.

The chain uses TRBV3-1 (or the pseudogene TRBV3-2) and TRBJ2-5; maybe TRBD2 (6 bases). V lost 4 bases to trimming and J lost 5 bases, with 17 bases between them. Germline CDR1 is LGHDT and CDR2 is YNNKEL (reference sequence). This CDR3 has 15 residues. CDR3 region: CASSRGNSAGETQYF. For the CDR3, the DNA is TGTGCCAGCAGCCGCGGGAACAGCGCAGGGGAGACCCAGTACTTC.

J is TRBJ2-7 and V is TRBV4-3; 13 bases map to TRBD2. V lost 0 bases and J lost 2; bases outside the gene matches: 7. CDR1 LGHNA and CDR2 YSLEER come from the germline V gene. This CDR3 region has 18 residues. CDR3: CASSQDGPGLAGAYEQYF. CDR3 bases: TGCGCCAGCAGCCAAGATGGTCCCGGACTAGCGGGAGCCTACGAGCAGTACTTC.

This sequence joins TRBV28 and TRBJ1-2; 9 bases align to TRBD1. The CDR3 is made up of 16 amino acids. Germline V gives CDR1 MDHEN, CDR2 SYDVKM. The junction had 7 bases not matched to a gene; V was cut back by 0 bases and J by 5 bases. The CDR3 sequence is CASSLWEGQGSYGYTF. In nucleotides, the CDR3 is TGTGCCAGCAGTTTATGGGAGGGACAGGGAAGTTATGGCTACACCTTC.

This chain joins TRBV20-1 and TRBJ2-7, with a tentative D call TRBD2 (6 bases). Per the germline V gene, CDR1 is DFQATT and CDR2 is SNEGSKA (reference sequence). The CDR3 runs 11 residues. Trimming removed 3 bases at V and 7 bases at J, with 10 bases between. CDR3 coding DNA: TGCAGTGCTAGGATCGCGGGAGAGCAGTACTTC. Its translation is CSARIAGEQYF.

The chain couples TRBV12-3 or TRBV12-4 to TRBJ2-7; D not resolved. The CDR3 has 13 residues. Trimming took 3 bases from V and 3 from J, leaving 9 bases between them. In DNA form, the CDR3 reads TGTGCCAGCAGTTTTTCTACAGACTACGAGCAGTACTTC. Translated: CASSFSTDYEQYF.

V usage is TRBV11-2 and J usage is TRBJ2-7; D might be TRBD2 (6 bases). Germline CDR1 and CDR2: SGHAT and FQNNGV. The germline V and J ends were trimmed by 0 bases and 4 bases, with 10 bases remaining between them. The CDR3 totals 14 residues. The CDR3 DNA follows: TGTGCCAGCAGCTTAGAGGCGGGACCTTACGAGCAGTACTTC. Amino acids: CASSLEAGPYEQYF.

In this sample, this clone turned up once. CDR3 sequence reads: CASSLLYNEQFF. The DNA of the CDR3 is TGTGCCAGCAGTTTACTGTACAATGAGCAGTTCTTC. The rearrangement links TRBV28 to TRBJ2-1; D gene unclear. The V gene's germline CDR1 is MDHEN and CDR2 SYDVKM. Trimming cost V 2 bases and J 4 bases, with 3 bases left between them. This CDR3 region has 12 residues.

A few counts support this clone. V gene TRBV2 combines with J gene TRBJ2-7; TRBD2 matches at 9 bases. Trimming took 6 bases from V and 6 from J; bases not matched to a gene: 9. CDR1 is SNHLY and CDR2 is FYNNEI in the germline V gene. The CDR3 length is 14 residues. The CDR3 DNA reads TGTGCCAGCAGCGATCCGGGACTAGCTATCGAGCAGTACTTC. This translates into CASSDPGLAIEQYF.

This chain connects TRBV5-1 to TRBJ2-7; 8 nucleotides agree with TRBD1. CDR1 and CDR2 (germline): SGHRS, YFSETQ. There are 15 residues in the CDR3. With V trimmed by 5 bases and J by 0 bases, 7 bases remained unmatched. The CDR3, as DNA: TGCGCCAGCAGTACCGGGACAGGCCTCTCCTACGAGCAGTACTTC. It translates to CASSTGTGLSYEQYF.

CDR3 DNA: TGCGCCAGCAGCTTGGCGCCAGGGGAAGCCTACGAGCAGTACTTC. Translation: CASSLAPGEAYEQYF. The V and J genes are TRBV5-1 and TRBJ2-7, with a possible D match to TRBD1 (6 bases). Germline CDR1 is SGHRS and CDR2 is YFSETQ. CDR3 length: 15 amino acids. V was clipped by 0 bases and J by 2 bases, with 12 bases between them.

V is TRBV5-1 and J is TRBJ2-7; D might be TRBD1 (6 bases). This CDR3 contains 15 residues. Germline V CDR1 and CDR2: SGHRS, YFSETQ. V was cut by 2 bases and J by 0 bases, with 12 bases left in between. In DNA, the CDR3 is TGCGCCAGCAGCTTAGGGGCAGGGGTCTCCTACGAGCAGTACTTC. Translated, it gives CASSLGAGVSYEQYF.

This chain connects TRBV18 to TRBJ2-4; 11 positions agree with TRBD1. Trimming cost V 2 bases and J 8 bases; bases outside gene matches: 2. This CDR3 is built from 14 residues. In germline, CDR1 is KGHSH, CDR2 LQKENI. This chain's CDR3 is CASSPGTGGDIQYF. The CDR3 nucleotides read TGTGCCAGCTCACCAGGGACAGGGGGTGACATTCAGTACTTC.

The CDR3 DNA follows: TGTGCCAGCATGACAAGACCCCACACCGGGGAGCTGTTTTTT. Protein sequence: CASMTRPHTGELFF. J is TRBJ2-2 and V is TRBV27; no clear D gene. CDR3 length: 14 amino acids. V gave up 7 bases and J gave up 3 bases, with 12 bases separating them. Germline CDR1 reads MNHEY; CDR2 reads SMNVEV (reference sequence).

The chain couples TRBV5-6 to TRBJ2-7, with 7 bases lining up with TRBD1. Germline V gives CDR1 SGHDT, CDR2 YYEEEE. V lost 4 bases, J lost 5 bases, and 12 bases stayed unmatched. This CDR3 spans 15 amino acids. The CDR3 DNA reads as TGTGCCAGCAGCCGCACGACACAGGGGATCCACGAGCAGTACTTC. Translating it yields CASSRTTQGIHEQYF.

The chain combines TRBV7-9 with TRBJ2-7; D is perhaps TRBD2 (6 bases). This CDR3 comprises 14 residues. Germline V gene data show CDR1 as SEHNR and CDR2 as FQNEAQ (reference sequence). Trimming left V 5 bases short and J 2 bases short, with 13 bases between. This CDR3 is CASSPTGGTYEQYF. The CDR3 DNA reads TGTGCCAGCAGCCCAACCGGCGGGACCTACGAGCAGTACTTC.